This T cell receptor beta chain was profiled in a study of blood T cell repertoires in COVID-19. Across the whole study: The samples span acute and convalescent COVID-19 from the United States, Italy and Spain. PBMCs, B-cell-depleted T cells, or T cells were the source of the cDNA or gDNA that made up the material.

This clone was observed once. The CDR3 has 15 residues. V shed 2 bases and J shed 7 bases, with 14 bases lying between them. Germline CDR1 SGHTA, CDR2 FQGTGA. Methods used by the authors: Estimation of nucleated cell counts was performed using reference gene primer amplification. Only in-frame clones appear in the TCRdb table, and some are missing; sequencing was by immunoSEQ multiplex PCR. Clone size and V and J calls were adopted from that table, with D and trimming inferred from the DNA. This sample has about 210,000 clones, with about 88% found just once. The clonotype originates from a man between 65 and 85 years old with acute or convalescent COVID-19. The rearrangement uses TRBV7-3 and TRBJ1-4, with no clear D. Sequenced input: peripheral blood. DNA of the CDR3: TGTGCCAGCAGCTTAGCGGACCCAGGAGGTGAAAAACTGTTTTTT. It translates to CASSLADPGGEKLFF.